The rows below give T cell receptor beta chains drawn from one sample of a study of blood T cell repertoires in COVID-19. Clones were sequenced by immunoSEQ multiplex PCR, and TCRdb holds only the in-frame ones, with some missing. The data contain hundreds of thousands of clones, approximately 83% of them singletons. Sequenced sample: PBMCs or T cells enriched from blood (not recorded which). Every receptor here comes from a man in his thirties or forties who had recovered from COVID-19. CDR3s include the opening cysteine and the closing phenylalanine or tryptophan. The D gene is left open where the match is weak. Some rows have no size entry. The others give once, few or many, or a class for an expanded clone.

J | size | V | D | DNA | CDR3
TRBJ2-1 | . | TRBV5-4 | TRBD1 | TGTGCCAGCAGCTTGTACCGACAGGGGGCCAATGAGCAGTTCTTC | CASSLYRQGANEQFF
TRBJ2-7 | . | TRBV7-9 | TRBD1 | TGTGCCAGCAGCTTGCCGAGACAGGGCGGTAGTTTAAGTTACGAGCAGTACTTC | CASSLPRQGGSLSYEQYF
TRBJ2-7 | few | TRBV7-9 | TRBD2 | TGTGCCAGCGCCTTAGCGGGGGGGCCGTACGAGCAGTACTTC | CASALAGGPYEQYF
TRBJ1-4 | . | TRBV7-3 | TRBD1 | TGTGCCAGCAGCTCACTCGCGGGACAGCGAGAATCTAATGAAAAACTGTTTTTT | CASSSLAGQRESNEKLFF
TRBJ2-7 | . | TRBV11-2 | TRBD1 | TGTGCCAGCAGCTCACCCAGTGGGACAGGGTCCTACGAGCAGTACTTC | CASSSPSGTGSYEQYF
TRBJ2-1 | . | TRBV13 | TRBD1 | TGTGCCAGCAGCTTAGTATCGGGCTTGGGACAGATAAACAATGAGCAGTTCTTC | CASSLVSGLGQINNEQFF
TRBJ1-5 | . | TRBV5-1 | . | TGCGCCAGCAGCCCCGGGAGTAACAATCAGCCCCAGCATTTT | CASSPGSNNQPQHF
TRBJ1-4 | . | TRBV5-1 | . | TGCGCCAGCAGATCAGGGGAGATGACTAATGAAAAACTGTTTTTT | CASRSGEMTNEKLFF
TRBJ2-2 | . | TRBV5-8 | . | TGTGCCAGCATTTCTCCAACGAAACTGAACACCGGGGAGCTGTTTTTT | CASISPTKLNTGELFF
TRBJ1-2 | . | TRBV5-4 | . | TGTGCCAGCAGCTTGCCCCGAGGGCCAACTAACTATGGCTACACCTTC | CASSLPRGPTNYGYTF
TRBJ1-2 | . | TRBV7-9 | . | TGTGCCAGCAGCTTGGGAGGGGCAAACTATGGCTACACCTTC | CASSLGGANYGYTF
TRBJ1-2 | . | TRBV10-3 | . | TGTGCCATCAGTGAGGCGGGATATGGCTACACCTTC | CAISEAGYGYTF
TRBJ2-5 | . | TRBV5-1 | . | TGCGCCAGCAGCTTGGATCAGGAGACCCAGTACTTC | CASSLDQETQYF
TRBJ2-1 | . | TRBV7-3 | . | TGTGCCAGCAGCTCTCTAGCCCTAATGGCGGGGACTTACAATGAGCAGTTCTTC | CASSSLALMAGTYNEQFF
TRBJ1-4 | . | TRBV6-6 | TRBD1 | TGTGCCAGCAGTTCAAACAGGGGCGGCGGAGGAAAACTGTTTTTT | CASSSNRGGGGKLFF
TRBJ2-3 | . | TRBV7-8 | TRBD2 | TGTGCCAGCAGCCTTCGCTCACTAGCGGGGGCCACAGATACGCAGTATTTT | CASSLRSLAGATDTQYF
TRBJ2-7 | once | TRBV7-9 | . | TGTGCCAGCAGAGCTAAATCGGGACTCAACTACGAGCAGTACTTC | CASRAKSGLNYEQYF
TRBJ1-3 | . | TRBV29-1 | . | TGCAGCGTTGCAGAGAGCTCTGGAAACACCATATATTTT | CSVAESSGNTIYF
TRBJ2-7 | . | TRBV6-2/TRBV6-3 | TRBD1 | TGTGCCAGCAGCTCTAACAGGGGACGACCGTACGAGCAGTACTTC | CASSSNRGRPYEQYF
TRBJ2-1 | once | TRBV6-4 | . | TGTGCCAGCAGTGACTCTCCCAGCAATGAGCAGTTCTTC | CASSDSPSNEQFF
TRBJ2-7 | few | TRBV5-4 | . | TGTGCCAGCAGCCCCGCCCCACAGGGAGGGTACGAGCAGTACTTC | CASSPAPQGGYEQYF
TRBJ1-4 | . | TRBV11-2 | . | TGTGCCAGCAGCTTAGCGGACAGCGGTAATGAAAAACTGTTTTTT | CASSLADSGNEKLFF
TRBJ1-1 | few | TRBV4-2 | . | TGTGCCAGCAGCCAAGATGCACAGGCTAACACTGAAGCTTTCTTT | CASSQDAQANTEAFF
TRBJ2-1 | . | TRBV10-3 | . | TGTGCCATCAGTGGAGGGGGGGGTAACTACAATGAGCAGTTCTTC | CAISGGGGNYNEQFF
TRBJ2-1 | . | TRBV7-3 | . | TGTGCCAGCAGGGCGGTGGGAGGTTTGCAGTTCTTC | CASRAVGGLQFF
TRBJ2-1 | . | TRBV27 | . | TGTGCCAGCAGTTTATCTGTCTATGAGCAGTTCTTC | CASSLSVYEQFF
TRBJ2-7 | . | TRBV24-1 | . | TGTGCCACCAGTGATTCCCAACAGTACTACGAGCAGTACTTC | CATSDSQQYYEQYF
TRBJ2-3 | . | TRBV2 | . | TGTGCCAGCAGGCCGAAAGGACTACTAAGCACAGATACGCAGTATTTT | CASRPKGLLSTDTQYF
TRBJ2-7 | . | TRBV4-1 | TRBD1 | TGCGCCAGCAGCCTCGGACAGGGGGTGGACGAGCAGTACTTC | CASSLGQGVDEQYF
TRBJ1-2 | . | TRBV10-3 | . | TGTGCCATCAGTGAGTCGAAGGGGGTCTTCTATGGCTACACCTTC | CAISESKGVFYGYTF
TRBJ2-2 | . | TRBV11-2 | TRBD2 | TGTGCCAGCAGCCCGCGGACTAGCGGGGCCGGGGAGCTGTTTTTT | CASSPRTSGAGELFF
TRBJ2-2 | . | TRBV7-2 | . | TGTGCCAGCAGCCCGGAGTTAATCACCGGGGAGCTGTTTTTT | CASSPELITGELFF
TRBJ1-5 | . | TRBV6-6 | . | TGTGCCAGCGAGTCGGTACCCAATCAGCCCCAGCATTTT | CASESVPNQPQHF
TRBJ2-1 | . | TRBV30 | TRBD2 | TGTGCCTGGAGTCAGGGACTAGCGAAGTCCTACAATGAGCAGTTCTTC | CAWSQGLAKSYNEQFF
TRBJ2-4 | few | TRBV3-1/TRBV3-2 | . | TGTGCCAGCAGCCAACTAGCCAAAAACATTCAGTACTTC | CASSQLAKNIQYF
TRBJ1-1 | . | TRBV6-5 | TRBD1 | TGTGCCAGCAGGGGACAGGGGGGCACTGAAGCTTTCTTT | CASRGQGGTEAFF
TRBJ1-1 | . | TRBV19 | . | TGTGCCAGTAGTTATGCAGGTTCTTACACTGAAGCTTTCTTT | CASSYAGSYTEAFF
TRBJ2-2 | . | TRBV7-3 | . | TGTGCCAGCAGCCCCCGTTGGGGCCGCACCGGGGAGCTGTTTTTT | CASSPRWGRTGELFF
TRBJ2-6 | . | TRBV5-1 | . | TGCGCCAGCAGCCAAGGGGCCTCTGGGGCCAACGTCCTGACTTTC | CASSQGASGANVLTF
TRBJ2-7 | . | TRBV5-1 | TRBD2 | TGCGCCAGCAGCTGGGGACTAGCGGGGGGACCGAGATTAGTGGAGCAGTACTTC | CASSWGLAGGPRLVEQYF
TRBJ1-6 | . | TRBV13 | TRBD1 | TGTGCCAGCAGCTTAGCCGTACAGGGGGTTGTAAATTCACCCCTCCACTTT | CASSLAVQGVVNSPLHF
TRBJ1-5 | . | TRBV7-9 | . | TGTGCCAGCAGCCCGAGGGGAGGGGATAGCAATCAGCCCCAGCATTTT | CASSPRGGDSNQPQHF
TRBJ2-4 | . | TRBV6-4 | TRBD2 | TGTGCCAGCAGGGGCTCTAGCGGGGGGTCTCAAAACATTCAGTACTTC | CASRGSSGGSQNIQYF
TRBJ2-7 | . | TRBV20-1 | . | TGCAGTGCTAGTGGCGGGACAGCCTACGAGCAGTACTTC | CSASGGTAYEQYF
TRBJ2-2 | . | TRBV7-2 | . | TGTGCCAGCAGCTTAGTGCCCCGCCACGGTAGCGGGGAGCTGTTTTTT | CASSLVPRHGSGELFF
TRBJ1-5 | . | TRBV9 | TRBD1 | TGTGCCAGCAGCGTAGACAGGGGGGATCAGCCCCAGCATTTT | CASSVDRGDQPQHF
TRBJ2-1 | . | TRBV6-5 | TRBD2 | TGTGCCAGCAGTTACGGGCTAGCGGGGTTTAATGAGCAGTTCTTC | CASSYGLAGFNEQFF
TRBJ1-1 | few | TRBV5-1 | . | TGCGCCAGCAGCTTGGTGTCAGGGGCGCCCACTGAAGCTTTCTTT | CASSLVSGAPTEAFF
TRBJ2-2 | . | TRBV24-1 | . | TGTGCCACCAGGGGGTCATCCGGGAGAATGGCCGGGGAGCTGTTTTTT | CATRGSSGRMAGELFF
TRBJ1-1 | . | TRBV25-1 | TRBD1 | TGTGCCAGCAGAGGGACAGGGTTGAACACTGAAGCTTTCTTT | CASRGTGLNTEAFF
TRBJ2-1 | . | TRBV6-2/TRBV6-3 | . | TGTGCCAGCAGTTCCACAGGGGAGCAGTTCTTC | CASSSTGEQFF
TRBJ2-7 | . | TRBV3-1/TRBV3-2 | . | TGTGCCAGCAGCCAAGGACGACGGAGTGTGGACTTC | CASSQGRRSVDF
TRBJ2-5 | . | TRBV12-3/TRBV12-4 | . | TGTGCCAGCAGTGACAGAGAAGAGACCCAGTACTTC | CASSDREETQYF
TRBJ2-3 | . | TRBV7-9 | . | TGTGCCAGCAGCTTATCTCCGGGTGCGAAGGATACGCAGTATTTT | CASSLSPGAKDTQYF
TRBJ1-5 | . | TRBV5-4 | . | TGTGCCAGCAGCTTGGATGGCGGCTCGAGCAATCAGCCCCAGCATTTT | CASSLDGGSSNQPQHF